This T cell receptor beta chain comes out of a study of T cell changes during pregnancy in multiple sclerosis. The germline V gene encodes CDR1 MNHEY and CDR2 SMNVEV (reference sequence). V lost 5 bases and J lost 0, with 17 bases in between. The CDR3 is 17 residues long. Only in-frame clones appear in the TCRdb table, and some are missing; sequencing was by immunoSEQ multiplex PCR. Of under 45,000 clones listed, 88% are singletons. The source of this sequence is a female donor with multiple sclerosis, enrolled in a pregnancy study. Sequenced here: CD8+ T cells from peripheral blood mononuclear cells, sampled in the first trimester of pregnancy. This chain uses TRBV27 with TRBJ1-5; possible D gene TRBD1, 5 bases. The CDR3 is CASSPISSGISNQPQHF. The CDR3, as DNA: TGTGCCAGCAGTCCCATTAGCTCAGGGATTAGCAATCAGCCCCAGCATTTT.